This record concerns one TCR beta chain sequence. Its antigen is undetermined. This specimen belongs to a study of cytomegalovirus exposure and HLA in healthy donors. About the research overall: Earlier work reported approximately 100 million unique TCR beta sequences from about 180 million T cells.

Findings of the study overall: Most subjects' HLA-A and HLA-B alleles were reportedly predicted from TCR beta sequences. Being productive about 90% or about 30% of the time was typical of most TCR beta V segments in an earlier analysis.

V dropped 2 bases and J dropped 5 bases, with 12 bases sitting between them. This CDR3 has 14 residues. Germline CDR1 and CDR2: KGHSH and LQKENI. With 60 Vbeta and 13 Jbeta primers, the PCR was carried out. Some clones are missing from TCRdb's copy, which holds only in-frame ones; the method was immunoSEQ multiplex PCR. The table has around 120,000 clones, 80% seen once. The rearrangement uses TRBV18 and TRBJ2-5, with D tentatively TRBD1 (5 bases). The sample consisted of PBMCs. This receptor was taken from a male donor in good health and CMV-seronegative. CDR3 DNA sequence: TGTGCCAGCTCACCATATTTGGGGCAGGAGACCCAGTACTTC. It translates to CASSPYLGQETQYF.